A selection of T cell receptor beta chains follows, all from one sample in a study of T cell repertoires in cytomegalovirus infection. TCRdb called the reads again in MiXCR, with one record for every CDR3 protein. The sample yields 310,000 or so distinct CDR3 sequences, roughly 24% seen once. The sequencing sample was made of PBMCs. These receptors were collected from a human donor in good health (CMV status not recorded). Some clones in this sample may be carry-over from other donors' samples. Both conserved end residues are part of each CDR3. Fields, in order: CDR3 length, J gene, V gene, CDR3 protein.

length: 15; J: TRBJ1-3; V: TRBV14; CDR3: CASSPWTGGGNTIYF
length: 16; J: TRBJ2-3; V: TRBV10-1; CDR3: CASSEGAGTYGDTQYF
length: 12; J: TRBJ2-2; V: TRBV15; CDR3: CATSRRAGELFF
length: 16; J: TRBJ2-5; V: TRBV14; CDR3: CASSQEGLAVGETQYF
length: 17; J: TRBJ1-5; V: TRBV12-3/TRBV12-4; CDR3: CASSLDLQTGGFQPQHF
length: 14; J: TRBJ1-5; V: TRBV18; CDR3: CASSPTGTNQPQHF
length: 14; J: TRBJ1-2; V: TRBV5-6; CDR3: CASISGSSNYGYTF
length: 13; J: TRBJ2-7; V: TRBV18; CDR3: CASSRKQGSEQYF
length: 16; J: TRBJ1-1; V: TRBV18; CDR3: CASSPSGDRGSTEAFF
length: 14; J: TRBJ2-7; V: TRBV7-9; CDR3: CASRGTGDGYEQYF
length: 14; J: TRBJ1-1; V: TRBV25-1; CDR3: CASSELGQNTEAFF
length: 16; J: TRBJ1-3; V: TRBV7-2; CDR3: CASSSIDIGFGNTIYF
length: 15; J: TRBJ2-1; V: TRBV7-9; CDR3: CASSGDRGLYNEQFF
length: 13; J: TRBJ2-3; V: TRBV7-2; CDR3: CASSSGRADTQYF
length: 14; J: TRBJ2-7; V: TRBV11-2; CDR3: CASDKQGSSYEQYF
length: 16; J: TRBJ2-5; V: TRBV7-2; CDR3: CASSSLAGELQETQYF
length: 14; J: TRBJ1-5; V: TRBV28; CDR3: CASTAALINQPQHF
length: 11; J: TRBJ1-1; V: TRBV25-1; CDR3: CASRGTGEAFF
length: 15; J: TRBJ1-6; V: TRBV20-1; CDR3: CSLNGGLILNSPLHF
length: 15; J: TRBJ2-1; V: TRBV27; CDR3: CASSWAGQGGHEQFF
length: 13; J: TRBJ1-1; V: TRBV19; CDR3: CASTWGRDSEAFF
length: 14; J: TRBJ1-5; V: TRBV7-1; CDR3: CASSQWTGGEPQHF
length: 15; J: TRBJ2-3; V: TRBV11-2; CDR3: CASSSTRGGRDTQYF
length: 14; J: TRBJ2-7; V: TRBV28; CDR3: CASSLGGGPLEQYF
length: 15; J: TRBJ1-2; V: TRBV7-2; CDR3: CASSLDPLRGYGYTF
length: 13; J: TRBJ2-7; V: TRBV28; CDR3: CASSSGLAGEQYF
length: 15; J: TRBJ2-7; V: TRBV24-1; CDR3: CATSDPSGRPYEQYF
length: 17; J: TRBJ2-4; V: TRBV7-8; CDR3: CASRGGLADLTKNIQYF
length: 15; J: TRBJ2-1; V: TRBV7-2; CDR3: CASSSQGNGANEQFF
length: 15; J: TRBJ2-1; V: TRBV7-8; CDR3: CASSPRDRGSNEQFF
length: 12; J: TRBJ2-1; V: TRBV10-3; CDR3: CAISGGLNEQFF
length: 15; J: TRBJ2-1; V: TRBV7-9; CDR3: CASSPDPPREIEQFF
length: 16; J: TRBJ2-3; V: TRBV30; CDR3: CAWSPRAGIGADTQYF
length: 13; J: TRBJ2-1; V: TRBV7-2; CDR3: CASRKPSYNEQFF
length: 15; J: TRBJ2-3; V: TRBV7-2; CDR3: CASSSRLAVTDTQYF
length: 11; J: TRBJ2-1; V: TRBV7-2; CDR3: CASSPSREQFF
length: 13; J: TRBJ2-5; V: TRBV19; CDR3: CASSLGLEETQYF
length: 16; J: TRBJ2-2; V: TRBV2; CDR3: CASTYRQGTNTGELFF